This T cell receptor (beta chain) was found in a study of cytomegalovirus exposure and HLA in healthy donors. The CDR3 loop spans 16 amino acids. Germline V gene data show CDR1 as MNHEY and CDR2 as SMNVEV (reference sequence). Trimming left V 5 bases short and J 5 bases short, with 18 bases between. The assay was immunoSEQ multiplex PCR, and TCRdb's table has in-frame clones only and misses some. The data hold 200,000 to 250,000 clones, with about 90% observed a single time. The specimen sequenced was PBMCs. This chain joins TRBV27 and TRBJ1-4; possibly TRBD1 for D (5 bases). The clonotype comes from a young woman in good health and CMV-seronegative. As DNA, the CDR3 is TGTGCCAGCAGTAGCGACCGGTGGGGGGTAAATGAAAAACTGTTTTTT. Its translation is CASSSDRWGVNEKLFF.